The clone carrying this TCR beta chain has at least ten counts. Antigen specificity is unknown. This specimen belongs to a study of T cells after yellow fever vaccination. General observations from the study: Weaker, the secondary response peaked sooner, at day 5 versus 15. Clones from primary vaccination mostly reappeared after the booster (roughly 95% CD4, about 85% CD8).

Synthesis of TCR cDNA relied on 5'RACE template switching, which attached a universal primer site and UMIs. TCRdb used MiXCR to reprocess the 5' RACE reads, holding one entry per CDR3 protein. The data contain some 250,000 distinct CDR3 sequences, approximately 3.8% of them singletons. The source of this sequence is a man aged 18 to 35 who received the YFV17D yellow fever vaccine. The sample consisted of PBMCs, taken 15 days after the yellow fever booster vaccination.

CDR3: CASSTPLAPRTDTQYF. The DNA of the CDR3 is TGTGCCAGCAGCACGCCTCTAGCGCCCCGCACAGATACGCAGTATTTT. The V gene is TRBV7-2, the J gene TRBJ2-3; weak D call: TRBD2 (6 bases). Germline CDR1 SGHTA, CDR2 FQGNSA. The CDR3 extends over 16 amino acids. The germline V and J ends were trimmed by 5 bases and 1 base, with 16 bases remaining between them.